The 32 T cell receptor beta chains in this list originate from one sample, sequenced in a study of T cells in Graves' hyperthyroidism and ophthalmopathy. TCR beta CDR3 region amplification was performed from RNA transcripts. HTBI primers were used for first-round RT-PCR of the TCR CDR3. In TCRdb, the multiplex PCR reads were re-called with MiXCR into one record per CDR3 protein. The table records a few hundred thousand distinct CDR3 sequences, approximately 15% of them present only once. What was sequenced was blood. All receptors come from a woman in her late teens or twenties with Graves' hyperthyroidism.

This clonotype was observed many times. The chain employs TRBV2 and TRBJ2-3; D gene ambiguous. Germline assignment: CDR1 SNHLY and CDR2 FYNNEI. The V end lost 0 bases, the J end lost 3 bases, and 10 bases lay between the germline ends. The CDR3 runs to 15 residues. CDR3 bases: TGTGCCAGCAGTGAAGCATCCCAGTTGACAGATACGCAGTATTTT. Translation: CASSEASQLTDTQYF.

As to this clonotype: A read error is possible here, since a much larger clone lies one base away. CDR3 sequence reads: CASGPWDTGRPQHF. CDR3 DNA: TGTGCCAGCGGACCTTGGGACACAGGTCGGCCCCAGCATTTT. The rearrangement links TRBV2 to TRBJ1-5, with D possibly TRBD1 on 6 matching bases. The CDR3 loop spans 14 amino acids. Per the germline V gene, CDR1 is SNHLY and CDR2 is FYNNEI. V gave up 8 bases and J gave up 9 bases, with 20 bases separating them.

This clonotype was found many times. The CDR3: CASRRTVNTGELFF. CDR3 in DNA: TGTGCCAGCAGGCGGACGGTGAACACCGGGGAGCTGTTTTTT. The chain joins TRBV2 to TRBJ2-2; no definite D call. V shed 6 bases and J shed 1 base, with 9 bases lying between them. CDR3 size: 14 residues. CDR1 and CDR2 from the germline V gene are SNHLY and FYNNEI. Drawing the rest from reference TRBV2 and TRBJ2-2, the complete variable domain is EPEVTQTPSHQVTQMGQEVILRCVPISNHLYFYWYRQILGQKVEFLVSFYNNEISEKSEIFDDQFSVERPDGSNFTLKIRSTKLEDSAMYFCASRRTVNTGELFFGEGSRLTVL.

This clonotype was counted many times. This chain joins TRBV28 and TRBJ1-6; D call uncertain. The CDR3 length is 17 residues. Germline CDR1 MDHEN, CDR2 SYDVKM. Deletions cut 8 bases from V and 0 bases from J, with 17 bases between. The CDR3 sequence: CASDERVRSSYNSPLHF. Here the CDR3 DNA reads TGTGCCAGCGACGAACGGGTGAGGAGCTCCTATAATTCACCCCTCCACTTT.

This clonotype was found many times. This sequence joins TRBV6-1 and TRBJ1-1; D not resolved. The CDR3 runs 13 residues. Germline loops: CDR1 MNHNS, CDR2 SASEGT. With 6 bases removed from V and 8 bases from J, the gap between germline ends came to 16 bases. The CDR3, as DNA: TGTGCCAGCAGGGTTTCTACCTATCGCGAAGCTTTCTTT. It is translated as CASRVSTYREAFF.

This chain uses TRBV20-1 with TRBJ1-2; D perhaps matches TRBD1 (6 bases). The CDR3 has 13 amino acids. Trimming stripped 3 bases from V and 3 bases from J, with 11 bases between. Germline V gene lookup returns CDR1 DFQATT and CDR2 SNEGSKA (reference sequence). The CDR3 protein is CSASAGGHYGYTF. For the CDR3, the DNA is TGCAGTGCTAGTGCGGGGGGCCACTATGGCTACACCTTC.

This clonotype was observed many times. CDR3 amino acids: CASSESGIRGETYEQYF. As DNA, the CDR3 is TGCGCCAGCAGTGAGTCCGGAATAAGGGGTGAAACCTACGAGCAGTACTTC. The rearrangement links TRBV10-1 to TRBJ2-7; TRBD1 is a possible D gene (5 bases). The CDR3 is 17 amino acids. The germline CDR1 and CDR2 sequences are WNHNN and SYGVQD (reference sequence). V lost 0 bases to trimming and J lost 2 bases, with 17 bases between them.

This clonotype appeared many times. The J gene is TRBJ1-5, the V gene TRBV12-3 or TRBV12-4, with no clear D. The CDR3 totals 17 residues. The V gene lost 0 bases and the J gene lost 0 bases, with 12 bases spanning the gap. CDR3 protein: CASSLAHGPYSNQPQHF. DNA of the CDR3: TGTGCCAGCAGTTTAGCGCACGGACCCTATAGCAATCAGCCCCAGCATTTT.

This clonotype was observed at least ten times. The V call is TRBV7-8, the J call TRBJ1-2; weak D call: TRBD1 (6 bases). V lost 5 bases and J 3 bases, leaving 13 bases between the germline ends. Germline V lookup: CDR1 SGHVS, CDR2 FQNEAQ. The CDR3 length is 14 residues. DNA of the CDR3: TGTGCCAGCAGCCGCACCCAGGGGCACTATGGCTACACCTTC. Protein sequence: CASSRTQGHYGYTF.

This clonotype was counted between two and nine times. Written as DNA, the CDR3 is TGCAGTGCTAGAGATACGAGCGGGAGGCTCAATGAGCAGTTCTTC. Amino acids: CSARDTSGRLNEQFF. This chain uses TRBV20-1 with TRBJ2-1; 9 bases line up with TRBD2. The trim removed 0 bases at V and 6 bases at J, leaving 6 bases unmatched. There are 15 residues in the CDR3. Germline loops: CDR1 DFQATT, CDR2 SNEGSKA (reference sequence).

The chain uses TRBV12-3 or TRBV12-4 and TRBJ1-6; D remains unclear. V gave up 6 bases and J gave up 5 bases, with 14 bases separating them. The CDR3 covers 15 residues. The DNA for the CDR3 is TGTGCCAGCAGCCTACGGCCCCGTGATAATTCACCCCTCCACTTT. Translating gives CASSLRPRDNSPLHF.

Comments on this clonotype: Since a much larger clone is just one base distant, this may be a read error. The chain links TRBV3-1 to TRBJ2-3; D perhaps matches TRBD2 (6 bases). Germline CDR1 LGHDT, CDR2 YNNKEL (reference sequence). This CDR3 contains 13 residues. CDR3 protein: CVSSQPAGGTQYF. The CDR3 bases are TGTGTCAGCAGCCAACCAGCCGGGGGTACGCAGTATTTT.

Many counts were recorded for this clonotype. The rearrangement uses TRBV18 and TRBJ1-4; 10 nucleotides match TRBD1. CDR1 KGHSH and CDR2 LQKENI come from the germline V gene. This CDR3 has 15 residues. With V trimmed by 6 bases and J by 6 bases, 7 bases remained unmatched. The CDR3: CASSPRTGGDEKLFF. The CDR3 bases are TGTGCCAGCTCCCCTCGGACAGGGGGGGATGAAAAACTGTTTTTT.

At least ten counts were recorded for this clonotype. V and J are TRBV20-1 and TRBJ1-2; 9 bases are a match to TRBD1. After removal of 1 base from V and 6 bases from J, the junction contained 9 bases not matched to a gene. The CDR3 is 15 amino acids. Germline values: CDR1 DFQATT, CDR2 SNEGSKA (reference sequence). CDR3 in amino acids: CSARGGITGGDGYTF. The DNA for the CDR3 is TGCAGTGCTAGAGGGGGGATAACAGGGGGCGATGGCTACACCTTC.

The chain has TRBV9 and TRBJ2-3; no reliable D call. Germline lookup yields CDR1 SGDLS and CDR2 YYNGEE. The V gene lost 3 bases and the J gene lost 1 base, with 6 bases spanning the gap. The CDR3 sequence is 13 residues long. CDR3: CASSAAGTDTQYF. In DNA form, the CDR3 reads TGTGCCAGCAGCGCGGCTGGCACAGATACGCAGTATTTT.

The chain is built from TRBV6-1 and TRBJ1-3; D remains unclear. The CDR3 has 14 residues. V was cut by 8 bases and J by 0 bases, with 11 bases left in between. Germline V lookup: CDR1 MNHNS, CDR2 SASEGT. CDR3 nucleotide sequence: TGTGCCAGCTCGCGTAGACCCTCTGGAAACACCATATATTTT. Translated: CASSRRPSGNTIYF.

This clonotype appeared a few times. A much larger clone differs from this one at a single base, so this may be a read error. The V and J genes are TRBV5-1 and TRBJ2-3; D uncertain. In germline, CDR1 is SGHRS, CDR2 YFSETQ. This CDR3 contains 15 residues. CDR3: CAGSSQDGSRDTQYF. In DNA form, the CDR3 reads TGCGCCGGCAGCTCCCAGGACGGCAGTCGGGATACGCAGTATTTT.

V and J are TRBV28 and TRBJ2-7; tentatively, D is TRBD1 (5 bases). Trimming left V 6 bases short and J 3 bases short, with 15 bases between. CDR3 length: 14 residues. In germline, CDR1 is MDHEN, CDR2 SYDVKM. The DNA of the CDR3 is TGTGCCAGCAGGGGATTTATAGGGGACTACGAGCAGTACTTC. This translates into CASRGFIGDYEQYF.

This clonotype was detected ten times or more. The CDR3 is CSARVTVNTGELFF. The DNA of the CDR3 is TGCAGTGCTAGAGTTACAGTGAACACCGGGGAGCTGTTTTTT. The chain carries TRBV20-1 and TRBJ2-2; D ambiguous. The CDR3 length is 14 residues. Germline-derived CDR1 and CDR2 are DFQATT and SNEGSKA (reference sequence). Trimming took off 1 base at V and 1 base at J, with 7 bases between the two ends.

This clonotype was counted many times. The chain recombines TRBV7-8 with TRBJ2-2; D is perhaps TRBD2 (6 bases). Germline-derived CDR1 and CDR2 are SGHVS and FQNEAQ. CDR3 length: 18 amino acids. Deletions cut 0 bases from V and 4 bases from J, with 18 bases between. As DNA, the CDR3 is TGTGCCAGCAGCTTAGCCCTCTGGCGGGGTGGGGTCACCGGGGAGCTGTTTTTT. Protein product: CASSLALWRGGVTGELFF.

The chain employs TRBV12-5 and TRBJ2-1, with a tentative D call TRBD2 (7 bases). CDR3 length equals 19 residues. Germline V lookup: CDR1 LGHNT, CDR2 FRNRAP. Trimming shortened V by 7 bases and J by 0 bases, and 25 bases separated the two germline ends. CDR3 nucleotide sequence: TGTGCTAGTGCCAACTCGGGGGGCAGTTATTTTAGCTCCTACAATGAGCAGTTCTTC. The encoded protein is CASANSGGSYFSSYNEQFF.

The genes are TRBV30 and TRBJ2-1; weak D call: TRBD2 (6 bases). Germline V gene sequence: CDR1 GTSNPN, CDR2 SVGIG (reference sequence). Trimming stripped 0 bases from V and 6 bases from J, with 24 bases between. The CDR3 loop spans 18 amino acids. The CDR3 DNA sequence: TGTGCCTGGAGTGTAGTCCGAACGACTAGTGCCCTGGGCAATGAGCAGTTCTTC. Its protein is CAWSVVRTTSALGNEQFF.

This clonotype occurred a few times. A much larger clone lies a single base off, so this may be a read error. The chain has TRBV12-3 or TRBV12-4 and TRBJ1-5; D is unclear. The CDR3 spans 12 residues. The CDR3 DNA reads TGTGCCAGCAGTTTAGGTGTTCAGCCCCAGCGTTTT. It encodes CASSLGVQPQRF.

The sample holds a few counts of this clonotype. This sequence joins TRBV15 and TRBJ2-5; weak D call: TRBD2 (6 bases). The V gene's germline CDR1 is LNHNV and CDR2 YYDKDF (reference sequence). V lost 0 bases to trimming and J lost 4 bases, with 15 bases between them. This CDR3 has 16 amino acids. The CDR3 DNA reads TGTGCCACCAGCAGAGATGGGCGGGGCGGAGGAGAGACCCAGTACTTC. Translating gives CATSRDGRGGGETQYF.

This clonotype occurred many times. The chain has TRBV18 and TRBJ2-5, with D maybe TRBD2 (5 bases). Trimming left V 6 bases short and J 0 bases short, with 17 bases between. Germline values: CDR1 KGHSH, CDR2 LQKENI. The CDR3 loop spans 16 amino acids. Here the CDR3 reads CASSPGLAAYQETQYF. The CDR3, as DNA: TGTGCCAGCTCCCCCGGACTCGCTGCGTACCAAGAGACCCAGTACTTC.

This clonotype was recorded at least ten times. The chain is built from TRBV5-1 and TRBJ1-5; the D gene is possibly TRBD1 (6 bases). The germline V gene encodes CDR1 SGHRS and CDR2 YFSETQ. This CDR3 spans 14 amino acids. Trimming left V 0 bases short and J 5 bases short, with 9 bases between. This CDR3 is CASSLGSGDQPQHF. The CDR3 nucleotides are TGCGCCAGCAGCTTGGGATCAGGGGATCAGCCCCAGCATTTT.

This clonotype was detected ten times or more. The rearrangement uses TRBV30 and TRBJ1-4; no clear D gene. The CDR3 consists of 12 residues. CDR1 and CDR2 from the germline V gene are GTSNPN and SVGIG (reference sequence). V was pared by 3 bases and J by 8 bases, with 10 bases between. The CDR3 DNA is TGTGCCTGGAGCCCCCTCGGGGAAAAACTGTTTTTT. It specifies CAWSPLGEKLFF.

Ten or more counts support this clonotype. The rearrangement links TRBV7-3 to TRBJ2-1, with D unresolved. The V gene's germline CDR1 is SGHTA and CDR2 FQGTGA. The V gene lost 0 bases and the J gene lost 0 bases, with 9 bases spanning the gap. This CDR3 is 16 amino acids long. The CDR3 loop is CASSLTPKCSYNEQFF. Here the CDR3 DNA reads TGTGCCAGCAGCTTAACCCCCAAGTGCTCCTACAATGAGCAGTTCTTC.

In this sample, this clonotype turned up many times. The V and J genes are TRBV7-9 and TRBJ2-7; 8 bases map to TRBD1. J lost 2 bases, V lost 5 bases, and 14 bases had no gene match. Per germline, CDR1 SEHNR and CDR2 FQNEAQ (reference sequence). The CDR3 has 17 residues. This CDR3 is CASSRTAGTGKTYEQYF. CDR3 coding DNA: TGTGCCAGCAGCCGGACAGCCGGGACAGGCAAGACCTACGAGCAGTACTTC.

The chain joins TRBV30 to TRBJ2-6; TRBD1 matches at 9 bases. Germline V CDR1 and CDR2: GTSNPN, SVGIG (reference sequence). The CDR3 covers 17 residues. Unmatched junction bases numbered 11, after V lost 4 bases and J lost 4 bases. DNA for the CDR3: TGTGCCTGGACCCCGCCGGGGACAGGGCGGGGGGCCAACGTCCTGACTTTC. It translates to CAWTPPGTGRGANVLTF.

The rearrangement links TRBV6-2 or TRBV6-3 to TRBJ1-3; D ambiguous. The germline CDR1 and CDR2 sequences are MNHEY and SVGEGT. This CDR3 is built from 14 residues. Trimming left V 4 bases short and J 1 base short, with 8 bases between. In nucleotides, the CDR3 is TGTGCCAGCAGTTTTGCGGAGTCTGGAAACACCATATATTTT. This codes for CASSFAESGNTIYF.

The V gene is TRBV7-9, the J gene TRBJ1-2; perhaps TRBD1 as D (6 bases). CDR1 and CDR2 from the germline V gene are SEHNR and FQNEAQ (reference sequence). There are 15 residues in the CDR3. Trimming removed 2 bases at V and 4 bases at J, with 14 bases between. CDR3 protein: CASSLSSGVPYGYTF. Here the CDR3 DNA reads TGTGCCAGCAGCTTAAGTTCAGGGGTACCCTATGGCTACACCTTC.